The 18 T cell receptor beta chains below come from one sample, sequenced in a study of cytomegalovirus exposure and HLA in healthy donors. The PCR was carried out with 60 Vbeta primers and 13 Jbeta primers. Assay: immunoSEQ multiplex PCR; the TCRdb copy retains only in-frame clones and omits some. The sample carries approximately 220,000 clones, over 75% recorded once. The sequencing input was PBMCs. The receptors were sampled from a girl aged 2-15 years in good health and CMV-seronegative.

The CDR3 bases are TGTGCCAGCAGCCCGTCGGTGCGTGAAAAACTGTTTTTT. It codes for CASSPSVREKLFF. This chain links TRBV6-6 with TRBJ1-4; no definite D call. The CDR3 spans 13 residues. Trimming pared 6 bases from V and 7 bases from J, leaving 12 bases between. Germline V gives CDR1 MNHNY, CDR2 SVGAGI (reference sequence).

V and J are TRBV2 and TRBJ1-2, with D maybe TRBD1 (6 bases). The CDR3 sequence is 13 residues long. V was trimmed by 10 bases and J by 4 bases, leaving 16 bases between them. CDR1 and CDR2 from the germline V gene are SNHLY and FYNNEI. CDR3 DNA sequence: TGTGCCACAAATGACAGGACCTCCTATGGCTACACCTTC. This sequence encodes CATNDRTSYGYTF.

The table lists this clone with a few counts. The V call is TRBV29-1, the J call TRBJ1-2, with D uncertain. The germline V and J ends were trimmed by 1 base and 5 bases, with 5 bases remaining between them. Looked up from germline, CDR1 is SQVTM and CDR2 is ANQGSEA. The CDR3 runs to 11 residues. The chain's CDR3 is CSVEALYGYTF. DNA of the CDR3: TGCAGCGTTGAAGCTCTATATGGCTACACCTTC.

Only one count was recorded for this clone. The CDR3 does not end in the conserved phenylalanine or tryptophan, so this is likely a read error. No DNA is shown, since the ends of the CDR3 on it are uncertain; the CDR3 is the one TCRdb lists. V gene TRBV29-1 combines with J gene TRBJ1-2; the table names TRBD1, a call not compared with the DNA. The CDR3 is made up of 8 amino acids, end residues included. CDR1 is SQVTM, CDR2 ANQGSEA, per germline. The CDR3 loop reads CSDGQARI.

The rearrangement joins TRBV27 to TRBJ1-1; D is unclear. This CDR3 is 12 amino acids long. V was cut by 4 bases and J by 0 bases, with 3 bases left in between. Germline-derived CDR1 and CDR2 are MNHEY and SMNVEV (reference sequence). The CDR3 is CASSSMNTEAFF. CDR3 bases: TGTGCCAGCAGTTCCATGAACACTGAAGCTTTCTTT.

V and J are TRBV19 and TRBJ1-4; 10 nucleotides agree with TRBD1. The CDR3 totals 14 residues. Germline CDR1 is LNHDA and CDR2 is SQIVND (reference sequence). With 5 bases clipped from V and 7 bases from J, the junction kept 4 bases outside the gene matches. In DNA, the CDR3 is TGTGCCAGTAGTGGTGGGGACAGGGGTGAAAAACTGTTTTTT. Translating gives CASSGGDRGEKLFF. The full variable domain, in which reference TRBV19 and TRBJ1-4 provide the parts outside the CDR3, is DGGITQSPKYLFRKEGQNVTLSCEQNLNHDAMYWYRQDPGQGLRLIYYSQIVNDFQKGDIAEGYSVSREKKESFPLTVTSAQKNPTAFYLCASSGGDRGEKLFFGSGTQLSVL.

The chain joins TRBV6-1 to TRBJ2-1; tentative D call: TRBD2 (6 bases). The V gene's germline CDR1 is MNHNS and CDR2 SASEGT. The CDR3 runs 15 residues. The V end was cut by 9 bases, the J end by 4 bases, with 19 bases between. CDR3 protein: CASAGWGAGYNEQFF. The CDR3 coding sequence is TGTGCCAGTGCTGGATGGGGCGCGGGGTACAATGAGCAGTTCTTC.

V is TRBV30 and J is TRBJ1-1; D is unclear. V was pared by 5 bases and J by 2 bases, with 24 bases between. The CDR3 sequence is 17 residues long. Germline V gene data show CDR1 as GTSNPN and CDR2 as SVGIG (reference sequence). CDR3 in amino acids: CAWVRDPRPYSNTEAFF. Here the CDR3 DNA reads TGTGCCTGGGTCCGGGATCCTAGACCGTACTCTAACACTGAAGCTTTCTTT.

CDR3 sequence: CASSGRDSSYEQYF. CDR3 sequence (DNA): TGTGCCAGCAGCGGCCGGGACAGTTCCTACGAGCAGTACTTC. The rearrangement joins TRBV9 to TRBJ2-7; TRBD1 aligns across 7 bases. CDR1 and CDR2 from the germline V gene are SGDLS and YYNGEE. V lost 3 bases, J lost 1 base, and 4 bases stayed unmatched. The CDR3 sequence is 14 residues long.

The chain carries TRBV19 and TRBJ2-6; possibly TRBD2 for D (6 bases). Germline CDR1 LNHDA, CDR2 SQIVND (reference sequence). Trimming stripped 6 bases from V and 0 bases from J, with 9 bases between. This CDR3 contains 15 residues. The CDR3 protein is CASRAGYSGANVLTF. The CDR3 coding sequence is TGTGCCAGTAGGGCGGGGTACTCTGGGGCCAACGTCCTGACTTTC.

This rearrangement joins TRBV6-1 to TRBJ1-2; 12 nucleotides align to TRBD1. The germline CDR1 and CDR2 sequences are MNHNS and SASEGT. This CDR3 region has 13 residues. The V gene end was trimmed by 4 bases and the J gene end by 6 bases; junction bases not matched to a gene: 0. CDR3 region: CASSGDRGHGYTF. CDR3 nucleotide sequence: TGTGCCAGCAGTGGGGACAGGGGGCATGGCTACACCTTC.

This clone was detected only a few times. The V gene is TRBV5-4, the J gene TRBJ1-2; no clear D gene. The CDR3 is 16 residues long. V lost 1 base to trimming and J lost 5 bases, with 18 bases between them. Looked up from germline, CDR1 is SGHNT and CDR2 is YYREEE (reference sequence). CDR3 sequence (DNA): TGTGCCAGCAGCTTGATTTCCGGCGGAGGGTCGTATGGCTACACCTTC. Translated: CASSLISGGGSYGYTF.

The chain carries TRBV7-3 and TRBJ2-1, with D maybe TRBD1 (6 bases). Germline V gene lookup returns CDR1 SGHTA and CDR2 FQGTGA. The length of the CDR3 is 13 residues. Trimming left V 4 bases short and J 8 bases short, with 12 bases between. The CDR3 sequence is CASSSDRLDEQFF. The CDR3, as DNA: TGTGCCAGCAGCTCCGACAGGCTCGATGAGCAGTTCTTC.

This clone has only a few counts. The chain carries TRBV6-1 and TRBJ2-7; possibly TRBD1 for D (6 bases). Trimming removed 7 bases from V and 6 bases from J, with 22 bases in between. Looked up from germline, CDR1 is MNHNS and CDR2 is SASEGT. CDR3 length: 15 amino acids. Here the CDR3 reads CASTIPQGRPLEQYF. In DNA, the CDR3 is TGTGCCAGCACTATCCCCCAGGGGCGGCCCCTCGAGCAGTACTTC.

The J gene is TRBJ1-5, the V gene TRBV6-1, with D possibly being TRBD1 (5 bases). This CDR3 spans 13 amino acids. V was shortened by 7 bases and J by 3 bases, with 10 bases between the two germline ends. Germline values: CDR1 MNHNS, CDR2 SASEGT. As DNA, the CDR3 is TGTGCCAGCACAGGGCAGATCAATCAGCCCCAGCATTTT. Translation gives CASTGQINQPQHF.

A note on this clone: Sequence at one end of the junction differs from germline and may be a read error. This CDR3 is CASSQIGGGNVLTF. For the CDR3, the DNA is TGCGCCAGCAGCCAAATAGGGGGGGGCAACGTCCTGACTTTC. The chain is built from TRBV4-1 and TRBJ2-6; D is possibly TRBD2 (7 bases). Per germline, CDR1 MGHRA and CDR2 YSYEKL. This CDR3 spans 14 amino acids.

The chain is built from TRBV7-6 and TRBJ1-1, with 9 positions matching TRBD1. CDR1 SGHVS and CDR2 FNYEAQ come from the germline V gene. This CDR3 is built from 15 residues. V lost 3 bases, J lost 5 bases, and 7 bases stayed unmatched. CDR3 loop: CASSFRTGVKTEAFF. DNA for the CDR3: TGTGCCAGCAGCTTTAGGACAGGGGTTAAGACTGAAGCTTTCTTT. Together with reference TRBV7-6 and TRBJ1-1, the CDR3 gives the full variable domain: GAGVSQSPRYKVTKRGQDVALRCDPISGHVSLYWYRQALGQGPEFLTYFNYEAQQDKSGLPNDRFSAERPEGSISTLTIQRTEQRDSAMYRCASSFRTGVKTEAFFGQGTRLTVV.

This clone came up a few times. V is TRBV6-4 and J is TRBJ2-3; D remains ambiguous. V shed 2 bases and J shed 6 bases, with 12 bases lying between them. CDR3 length: 14 residues. The germline V gene has CDR1 MRHNA and CDR2 SNTAGT. The CDR3 region has the DNA TGTGCCAGCAGTGACGCCGGCGGCTCGGATACGCAGTATTTT. It yields the protein CASSDAGGSDTQYF.